The 31 T cell receptor beta chains below all came from one sample that was sequenced in a study. A single record per CDR3 protein comes from TCRdb applying MiXCR to the RT-PCR reads. The data show hundreds of thousands of distinct CDR3 sequences, with 13% to 15% seen just once and roughly 4% held by the top ten. Sequencing input: memory CD4+ T cells from blood. These receptors originate from a female donor in good health, serving as a healthy control.

This clonotype was seen only a few times. V is TRBV6-5 and J is TRBJ1-2; 8 bases align to TRBD1. The CDR3 loop spans 13 amino acids. The trim removed 4 bases at V and 8 bases at J, leaving 6 bases unmatched. Germline assignment: CDR1 MNHEY and CDR2 SVGAGI. CDR3 sequence: CASSLRTGQGYTF. CDR3 sequence (DNA): TGTGCCAGCAGTTTGCGGACAGGGCAAGGCTACACCTTC.

The rearrangement links TRBV15 to TRBJ2-7, with 7 bases fitting TRBD1. The CDR3 is 12 residues long. CDR1 and CDR2 from the germline V gene are LNHNV and YYDKDF (reference sequence). Trimming cost V 9 bases and J 1 base; bases outside gene matches: 3. CDR3 region: CATGQASYEQYF. The DNA of the CDR3 is TGTGCCACTGGACAGGCATCCTACGAGCAGTACTTC.

Only one count was recorded for this clonotype. This chain links TRBV20-1 with TRBJ1-1; TRBD1 aligns across 10 bases. Germline lookup yields CDR1 DFQATT and CDR2 SNEGSKA (reference sequence). This CDR3 comprises 17 residues. The J segment lost 5 bases and the V segment lost 3 bases, leaving 15 bases of the junction unmatched. CDR3 nucleotides: TGCAGTGCTAGTGTAGTGCGACAGGGGGCGCGGGAAACTGAAGCTTTCTTT. It specifies CSASVVRQGARETEAFF.

The table lists this clonotype with many counts. The chain recombines TRBV6-1 with TRBJ1-5, with D uncertain. Trimming removed 4 bases from V and 5 bases from J, with 9 bases in between. From germline, CDR1 is MNHNS and CDR2 SASEGT. The CDR3 extends over 13 amino acids. CDR3: CASSVTLDQPQHF. DNA of the CDR3: TGTGCCAGCAGTGTGACCCTGGATCAGCCCCAGCATTTT.

In this sample, this clonotype turned up many times. This chain joins TRBV9 and TRBJ2-7, with 8 nucleotides matching TRBD2. The CDR3 has 14 residues. The germline gives CDR1 SGDLS, CDR2 YYNGEE. Losses at the gene ends were 0 bases for V and 1 base for J; bases not matched to a gene: 0. The CDR3 sequence: CASSVASGSYEQYF. The CDR3, as DNA: TGTGCCAGCAGCGTAGCTAGCGGGTCCTACGAGCAGTACTTC.

This clonotype showed up just a few times. The chain carries TRBV2 and TRBJ2-7, with 12 bases aligning to TRBD2. The germline V gene encodes CDR1 SNHLY and CDR2 FYNNEI. V shed 2 bases and J 5 bases; nucleotides not matched to a gene: 7. The CDR3 has 16 residues. The CDR3 reads CASSEPQLAGGNEQYF. The CDR3 region has the DNA TGTGCCAGCAGTGAACCCCAACTAGCGGGGGGTAACGAGCAGTACTTC.

The V call is TRBV5-6, the J call TRBJ1-1; D gene uncertain. V was trimmed by 4 bases and J by 4 bases, leaving 11 bases between them. The CDR3 is made up of 13 amino acids. The V gene's germline CDR1 is SGHDT and CDR2 YYEEEE. CDR3 protein: CASSAGGPTEAFF. DNA for the CDR3: TGTGCCAGCAGCGCAGGTGGCCCCACTGAAGCTTTCTTT. The variable domain in full, with the rest retrieved from reference TRBV5-6 and TRBJ1-1, is DAGVTQSPTHLIKTRGQQVTLRCSPKSGHDTVSWYQQALGQGPQFIFQYYEEEERQRGNFPDRFSGHQFPNYSSELNVNALLLGDSALYLCASSAGGPTEAFFGQGTRLTVV.

This clonotype was seen ten or more times. The chain recombines TRBV20-1 with TRBJ2-2; no reliable D call. CDR3 length: 12 residues. CDR1 DFQATT and CDR2 SNEGSKA come from the germline V gene (reference sequence). Trimming pared 4 bases from V and 5 bases from J, leaving 8 bases between. CDR3 DNA sequence: TGCAGTGCTAAAACCTGGACCGGGGAGCTGTTTTTT. This sequence encodes CSAKTWTGELFF.

Comments on this clonotype: One junction end disagrees with the germline gene, perhaps due to a read error. The V and J genes are TRBV20-1 and TRBJ2-3; the match to TRBD2 covers 7 bases. This CDR3 contains 17 residues. CDR1 is DFQATT, CDR2 SNEGSKA, per germline (reference sequence). CDR3 amino acids: CSANPLAGGFRTDTKYF. The CDR3 bases are TGCAGTGCTAATCCCCTGGCCGGGGGGTTCCGCACAGATACGAAGTATTTT.

The J gene is TRBJ2-3, the V gene TRBV5-1; 14 bases align to TRBD2. With 4 bases clipped from V and 4 bases from J, the junction kept 8 bases outside the gene matches. This CDR3 region has 17 residues. The germline gives CDR1 SGHRS, CDR2 YFSETQ. This CDR3 is CASSGGLAGVGADTQYF. CDR3 sequence (DNA): TGCGCCAGCAGCGGGGGACTAGCGGGAGTAGGCGCAGATACGCAGTATTTT. Drawing the rest from reference TRBV5-1 and TRBJ2-3, the complete variable domain is KAGVTQTPRYLIKTRGQQVTLSCSPISGHRSVSWYQQTPGQGLQFLFEYFSETQRNKGNFPGRFSGRQFSNSRSEMNVSTLELGDSALYLCASSGGLAGVGADTQYFGPGTRLTVL.

The chain employs TRBV6-6 and TRBJ1-5, with a tentative D call TRBD1 (5 bases). V lost 7 bases and J lost 2, with 18 bases in between. The CDR3 has 16 amino acids. From germline, CDR1 is MNHNY and CDR2 SVGAGI (reference sequence). The CDR3 protein is CASNNNQGVGNQPQHF. The DNA for the CDR3 is TGTGCCAGCAACAACAATCAGGGAGTGGGCAATCAGCCCCAGCATTTT.

This chain uses TRBV5-6 with TRBJ2-5, with D perhaps TRBD1 or TRBD2 (5 bases each). The germline CDR1 and CDR2 sequences are SGHDT and YYEEEE. This CDR3 region has 14 residues. Trimming stripped 4 bases from V and 3 bases from J, with 13 bases between. The CDR3, as DNA: TGTGCCAGCAGCCCGAGGGACCTCAAAGAGACCCAGTACTTC. Encoded protein: CASSPRDLKETQYF.

The chain recombines TRBV7-9 with TRBJ2-5; TRBD2 agrees at 10 bases. The length of the CDR3 is 13 residues. Germline lookup yields CDR1 SEHNR and CDR2 FQNEAQ (reference sequence). V gave up 5 bases and J gave up 7 bases; unmatched junction bases: 4. The CDR3 is CASSPTSGPTQYF. CDR3 sequence (DNA): TGTGCCAGCAGCCCGACTAGCGGGCCGACCCAGTACTTC. Full variable domain (outside the CDR3, taken from reference TRBV7-9 and TRBJ2-5): DTGVSQNPRHKITKRGQNVTFRCDPISEHNRLYWYRQTLGQGPEFLTYFQNEAQLEKSRLLSDRFSAERPKGSFSTLEIQRTEQGDSAMYLCASSPTSGPTQYFGPGTRLLVL.

The V gene is TRBV5-8, the J gene TRBJ2-1; no clear D. The CDR3 is 14 residues long. V was shortened by 2 bases and J by 0 bases, with 6 bases between the two germline ends. Germline values: CDR1 SGHTS, CDR2 YDEGEE. The CDR3 loop reads CASSFFGSYNEQFF. The CDR3 DNA sequence: TGTGCCAGCAGCTTTTTTGGCTCCTACAATGAGCAGTTCTTC.

The table lists this clonotype with a few counts. The genes are TRBV7-2 and TRBJ1-6; TRBD1 matches 9 bases. CDR1 and CDR2 (germline): SGHTA, FQGNSA. Trimming removed 6 bases from V and 10 bases from J; junction bases left unmatched: 10. The CDR3 extends over 15 amino acids. The CDR3 sequence is CASRGQQGARSPLHF. The CDR3 nucleotides are TGTGCCAGCAGAGGCCAACAGGGGGCTAGGTCACCCCTCCACTTT. The whole variable domain, remainder taken from reference TRBV7-2 and TRBJ1-6, is GAGVSQSPSNKVTEKGKDVELRCDPISGHTALYWYRQSLGQGLEFLIYFQGNSAPDKSGLPSDRFSAERTGGSVSTLTIQRTQQEDSAVYLCASRGQQGARSPLHFGNGTRLTVT.

This clonotype has just a few counts. The chain carries TRBV20-1 and TRBJ1-1, with TRBD1 matching 7 bases. Germline lookup yields CDR1 DFQATT and CDR2 SNEGSKA (reference sequence). V lost 7 bases to trimming and J lost 0 bases; unmatched junction nucleotides: 8. This CDR3 has 14 amino acids. The CDR3 loop reads CSGIGGAMNTEAFF. The CDR3, as DNA: TGCAGTGGAATAGGGGGCGCGATGAACACTGAAGCTTTCTTT.

Only a few counts were recorded for this clonotype. V gene TRBV9 combines with J gene TRBJ1-6; D is unclear. Germline CDR1 SGDLS, CDR2 YYNGEE. Trimming cost V 3 bases and J 5 bases, with 6 bases left between them. The CDR3 spans 13 residues. The CDR3 sequence is CASSDIDNSPLHF. The CDR3 DNA reads TGTGCCAGCAGCGACATAGATAATTCACCCCTCCACTTT.

This clonotype has ten or more counts. The V and J genes are TRBV29-1 and TRBJ1-1, with D hard to call. Germline V gene sequence: CDR1 SQVTM, CDR2 ANQGSEA. Trimming removed 8 bases from V and 3 bases from J, with 19 bases in between. This CDR3 comprises 14 residues. CDR3 nucleotides: TGCAGCTTCACCGCAGCGGCAGTGGACACTGAAGCTTTCTTT. Its protein product is CSFTAAAVDTEAFF.

This clonotype was counted only a few times. This sequence joins TRBV2 and TRBJ2-1; no reliable D call. The germline CDR1 and CDR2 sequences are SNHLY and FYNNEI. The CDR3 totals 14 residues. With 4 bases removed from V and 2 bases from J, the gap between germline ends came to 9 bases. The CDR3 nucleotides read TGTGCCAGCAGTGCAGAACCAGCCTACAATGAGCAGTTCTTC. This codes for CASSAEPAYNEQFF.

In this sample, this clonotype turned up many times. The chain couples TRBV7-2 to TRBJ1-2, with TRBD1 as a possible D gene (5 bases). CDR1 and CDR2 from the germline V gene are SGHTA and FQGNSA. This CDR3 has 12 residues. Trimming removed 5 bases from V and 5 bases from J, with 9 bases in between. CDR3 in amino acids: CASSRQQYGYTF. DNA for the CDR3: TGTGCCAGCAGCAGACAGCAATATGGCTACACCTTC.

There are a few counts of this clonotype. The chain carries TRBV18 and TRBJ2-4; possibly TRBD2 for D (7 bases). The germline V and J ends were trimmed by 0 bases and 7 bases, with 16 bases remaining between them. CDR3 length equals 16 residues. Germline V gene data show CDR1 as KGHSH and CDR2 as LQKENI. For the CDR3, the DNA is TGTGCCAGCTCACCACCGCAAGGGGGAGGGTCGAACATTCAGTACTTC. Its protein is CASSPPQGGGSNIQYF.

The rearrangement uses TRBV21-1 and TRBJ2-7; the table gives TRBD2 as D, unverified against the DNA. TRBV21-1 is flagged as a pseudogene. CDR3 length: 15 residues. CDR3 loop: CASSNQRADSYEQYF. Written as DNA, the CDR3 is TGTGCCAGCAGCAATCAGCGGGCCGACTCCTACGAGCAGTACTTC.

In its sample, this clonotype was seen a few times. The rearrangement joins TRBV5-1 to TRBJ2-3, with 8 bases that match TRBD1. The CDR3 sequence is 15 residues long. Unmatched junction bases numbered 4, after V lost 0 bases and J lost 4 bases. CDR1 and CDR2 (germline): SGHRS, YFSETQ. In nucleotides, the CDR3 is TGCGCCAGCAGCTTGGTGGGACAGGTAGCAGATACGCAGTATTTT. Translating gives CASSLVGQVADTQYF.

The chain uses TRBV20-1 and TRBJ2-3; 9 bases are shared with TRBD2. This CDR3 spans 17 amino acids. The V gene end was trimmed by 6 bases and the J gene end by 0 bases; junction bases not matched to a gene: 13. Germline V gene lookup returns CDR1 DFQATT and CDR2 SNEGSKA (reference sequence). The chain's CDR3 is CSATWAGGPDSTDTQYF. CDR3 in DNA: TGCAGTGCAACGTGGGCGGGAGGGCCTGATAGCACAGATACGCAGTATTTT.

This chain connects TRBV20-1 to TRBJ1-2, with 7 bases identical to TRBD1. CDR1 is DFQATT and CDR2 is SNEGSKA in the germline V gene (reference sequence). The CDR3 runs 12 residues. The ends lost 5 bases at V and 7 bases at J; junction bases unmatched: 7. As DNA, the CDR3 is TGCAGTGCTCTACGGGACAGCGGTGGCTACACCTTC. Its translation is CSALRDSGGYTF.

The rearrangement links TRBV23-1 to TRBJ2-3; weak D call: TRBD2 (6 bases). TRBV23-1 is known as an ORF, though its function is uncertain. V was clipped by 4 bases and J by 3 bases, with 11 bases between them. The CDR3 sequence is 14 residues long. This chain's CDR3 is CASSRRGRTDTQYF. The CDR3 DNA sequence: TGCGCCAGCAGTCGGAGGGGCCGGACAGATACGCAGTATTTT.

As concerns this clonotype: Compared with germline, one end of the junction differs, possibly owing to a read error. This chain uses TRBV7-9 with TRBJ2-3; 7 bases match TRBD1. Germline values: CDR1 SEHNR, CDR2 FQNEAQ (reference sequence). This CDR3 spans 13 amino acids. Here the CDR3 reads CASSPLLARQGFF. In DNA, the CDR3 is TGTGCCAGCAGCCCACTCCTAGCCAGACAGGGTTTTTTT.

CDR3 in amino acids: CASSRGTENTEAFF. The CDR3 nucleotides are TGTGCCAGCAGCCGCGGGACCGAGAACACTGAAGCTTTCTTT. The V call is TRBV11-2, the J call TRBJ1-1; weak D call: TRBD1 (5 bases). Germline values: CDR1 SGHAT, CDR2 FQNNGV. This CDR3 has 14 amino acids. V was clipped by 5 bases and J by 1 base, with 11 bases between them. The whole variable domain, remainder taken from reference TRBV11-2 and TRBJ1-1, is EAGVAQSPRYKIIEKRQSVAFWCNPISGHATLYWYQQILGQGPKLLIQFQNNGVVDDSQLPKDRFSAERLKGVDSTLKIQPAKLEDSAVYLCASSRGTENTEAFFGQGTRLTVV.

The genes are TRBV28 and TRBJ1-2; D not resolved. Trimming pared 1 base from V and 4 bases from J, leaving 16 bases between. This CDR3 is 16 amino acids long. Germline CDR1 reads MDHEN; CDR2 reads SYDVKM. The CDR3: CASSLSGTSKVYGYTF. CDR3 nucleotides: TGTGCCAGCAGTTTATCTGGCACGAGTAAGGTCTATGGCTACACCTTC.

The sample holds one count of this clonotype. The gene calls are TRBV4-2 and TRBJ1-4, with D uncertain. CDR1 is LGHNA, CDR2 YNFKEQ, per germline. With 0 bases removed from V and 7 bases from J, the gap between germline ends came to 18 bases. The CDR3 consists of 17 residues. CDR3 DNA: TGTGCCAGCAGCCAAGATGGGAGACACACGGCAGGTGAAAAACTGTTTTTT. As protein: CASSQDGRHTAGEKLFF.

This sequence joins TRBV9 and TRBJ2-1, with D perhaps TRBD2 (5 bases). Germline lookup yields CDR1 SGDLS and CDR2 YYNGEE. Trimming removed 3 bases at V and 2 bases at J, with 15 bases between. This CDR3 spans 16 amino acids. Here the CDR3 DNA reads TGTGCCAGCAGCGGTGGTGGACTCGGAACCTACAATGAGCAGTTCTTC. As protein: CASSGGGLGTYNEQFF.